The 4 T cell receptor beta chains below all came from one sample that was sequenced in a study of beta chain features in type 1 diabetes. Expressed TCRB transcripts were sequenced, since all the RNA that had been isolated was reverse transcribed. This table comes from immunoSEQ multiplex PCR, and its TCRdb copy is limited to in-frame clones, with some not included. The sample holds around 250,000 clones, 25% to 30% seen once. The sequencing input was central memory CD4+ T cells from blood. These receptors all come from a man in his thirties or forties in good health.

The CDR3 loop reads CASRYGNSYNEQFF. The DNA of the CDR3 is TGTGCCAGCCGATACGGCAACTCCTACAATGAGCAGTTCTTC. The rearrangement uses TRBV19 and TRBJ2-1; D gene unclear. The V and J ends lost 9 bases and 0 bases respectively, with 12 bases between them. Germline assignment: CDR1 LNHDA and CDR2 SQIVND (reference sequence). The CDR3 sequence is 14 residues long. The full variable domain, completed using reference TRBV19 and TRBJ2-1, is DGGITQSPKYLFRKEGQNVTLSCEQNLNHDAMYWYRQDPGQGLRLIYYSQIVNDFQKGDIAEGYSVSREKKESFPLTVTSAQKNPTAFYLCASRYGNSYNEQFFGPGTRLTVL.

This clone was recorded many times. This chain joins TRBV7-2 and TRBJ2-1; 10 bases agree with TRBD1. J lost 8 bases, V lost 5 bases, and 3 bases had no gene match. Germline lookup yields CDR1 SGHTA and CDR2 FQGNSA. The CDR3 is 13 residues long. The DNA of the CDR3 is TGTGCCAGCAGCCTGGACAGGGGGGATGAGCAGTTCTTC. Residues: CASSLDRGDEQFF.

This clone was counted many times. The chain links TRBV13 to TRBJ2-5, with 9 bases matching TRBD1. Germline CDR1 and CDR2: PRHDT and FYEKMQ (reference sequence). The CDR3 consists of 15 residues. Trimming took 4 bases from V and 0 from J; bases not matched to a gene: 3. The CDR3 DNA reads TGTGCCAGCAGCTCGTGGGACAGGGACCAAGAGACCCAGTACTTC. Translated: CASSSWDRDQETQYF.

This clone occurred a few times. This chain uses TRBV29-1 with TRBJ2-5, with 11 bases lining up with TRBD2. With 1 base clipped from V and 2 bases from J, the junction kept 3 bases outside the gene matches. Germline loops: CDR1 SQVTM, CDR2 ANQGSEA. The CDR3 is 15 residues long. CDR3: CSVEGLAGKQETQYF. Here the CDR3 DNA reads TGCAGCGTTGAAGGACTAGCGGGGAAACAAGAGACCCAGTACTTC.